The next 18 T cell receptor beta chains were all read from a single sample in a study of CD8+CD57+ T cells in acquired aplastic anemia. Patients included in sequencing had previously demonstrated CD8+CD57+ cell expansion by flow cytometry. The study profiled TCR beta VDJ and CDR3 using genomic DNA as template. From the reads, TCRdb called clonotypes with MiXCR, one entry per CDR3 protein. The data hold roughly 290,000 distinct CDR3 sequences, with 45% to 65% observed a single time. The sample was sorted CD4+, CD8+, or CD8+CD57+ T cells (not recorded which) from PBMCs. These receptors were collected from a human donor with aplastic anemia.

V gene TRBV7-9 combines with J gene TRBJ1-2; D gene unclear. V was trimmed by 5 bases and J by 12 bases, leaving 16 bases between them. Germline CDR1 is SEHNR and CDR2 is FQNEAQ (reference sequence). This CDR3 is 12 amino acids long. The CDR3 DNA follows: TGTGCCAGCAGCCTTAAGGGCGCGGGAAACACCTTC. This encodes CASSLKGAGNTF.

On this clonotype itself: This may arise from a read error, as a much more abundant clone is one base away. A read error is likely, as this CDR3 ends without the conserved phenylalanine or tryptophan. The J gene is TRBJ2-5, the V gene TRBV24-1, with D perhaps TRBD1 (6 bases). CDR1 KGHDR and CDR2 SFDVKD come from the germline V gene. CDR3 length: 13 residues. V was trimmed by 4 bases and J by 5 bases, leaving 10 bases between them. This chain's CDR3 is CATSEAGAETQYS. In nucleotides, the CDR3 is TGTGCCACCAGTGAAGCAGGGGCTGAGACCCAGTACTCC.

Regarding this clonotype: The final CDR3 position lacks the conserved phenylalanine or tryptophan, pointing to a likely read error. The chain is built from TRBV29-1 and TRBJ2-5; D is possibly TRBD1 or TRBD2 (5 bases each). This CDR3 has 12 amino acids. The germline gives CDR1 SQVTM, CDR2 ANQGSEA. The germline V and J ends were trimmed by 4 bases and 9 bases, with 15 bases remaining between them. In nucleotides, the CDR3 is TGCAGCGTTGGGGTGCTTGAGGGGTCCCAGTACCTC. It specifies CSVGVLEGSQYL.

In this sample, this clonotype turned up a few times. The chain couples TRBV9 to TRBJ2-5; D is unclear. The V gene lost 0 bases and the J gene lost 5 bases, with 14 bases spanning the gap. From germline, CDR1 is SGDLS and CDR2 YYNGEE. This CDR3 has 15 residues. The CDR3 sequence is CASSVVDSSAETQYF. The CDR3 bases are TGTGCCAGCAGCGTAGTTGATAGCTCTGCGGAGACCCAGTACTTC.

The chain has TRBV29-1 and TRBJ1-2; no firm D call. Germline values: CDR1 SQVTM, CDR2 ANQGSEA. Trimming took 0 bases from V and 4 from J, leaving 9 bases between them. The CDR3 runs to 13 residues. The CDR3 protein is CSVEDPGAYGYTF. CDR3 in DNA: TGCAGCGTTGAAGATCCGGGAGCCTATGGCTACACCTTC.

This sequence joins TRBV19 and TRBJ2-5; 7 nucleotides line up with TRBD1. The CDR3 contains 15 residues. V trimming: 5 bases; J trimming: 2 bases; junction bases outside the gene matches: 8. Germline V CDR1 and CDR2: LNHDA, SQIVND (reference sequence). DNA for the CDR3: TGTGCCAGTAGTCAGGGGACAGCAAATCAAGAGACCCAGTACTTC. Amino acids: CASSQGTANQETQYF.

About this clonotype itself: A much larger clone sits a single nucleotide away, making a read error possible. The chain combines TRBV6-5 with TRBJ2-3; TRBD2 agrees at 8 bases. Losses at the gene ends were 6 bases for V and 2 bases for J; bases not matched to a gene: 10. The CDR3 extends over 16 amino acids. Germline lookup yields CDR1 MNHEY and CDR2 SVGAGI. In DNA form, the CDR3 reads TGTGCCAGCAGGCCGACCGGGGGGGCTCACACAGATACGCAGTATTTT. This sequence encodes CASRPTGGAHTDTQYF.

The chain couples TRBV20-1 to TRBJ2-3, with D maybe TRBD1 (6 bases). The germline gives CDR1 DFQATT, CDR2 SNEGSKA (reference sequence). This CDR3 is 12 amino acids long. The V gene lost 8 bases and the J gene lost 2 bases, with 11 bases spanning the gap. Written as DNA, the CDR3 is TGCAGTAGGGCAGGGGCCACAGATACGCAGTATTTT. Translating gives CSRAGATDTQYF.

The J gene is TRBJ2-3, the V gene TRBV9; 9 nucleotides agree with TRBD2. The ends lost 0 bases at V and 0 bases at J; junction bases unmatched: 5. The CDR3 covers 17 residues. Germline V gene data show CDR1 as SGDLS and CDR2 as YYNGEE. The CDR3 DNA is TGTGCCAGCAGCGTAGTTTCGACTAGCGGAAGCACAGATACGCAGTATTTT. Encoded protein: CASSVVSTSGSTDTQYF.

This clonotype appeared a few times. CDR3 DNA sequence: TGCAGTGCAAAGACAGGGCGGGACACCGGGGAGCTGTTTTTT. This codes for CSAKTGRDTGELFF. This chain joins TRBV20-1 and TRBJ2-2; 7 bases are shared with TRBD1. Losses at the gene ends were 6 bases for V and 3 bases for J; bases not matched to a gene: 7. The germline V gene has CDR1 DFQATT and CDR2 SNEGSKA (reference sequence). CDR3 size: 14 residues.

This clonotype was found a few times. J is TRBJ2-1 and V is TRBV3-1; no firm D call. The CDR3 is made up of 15 amino acids. The germline V gene encodes CDR1 LGHDT and CDR2 YNNKEL (reference sequence). Trimming took 1 base from V and 6 from J, leaving 13 bases between them. CDR3: CASSQGATRGNEQFF. As DNA, the CDR3 is TGTGCCAGCAGCCAAGGGGCCACCCGAGGCAATGAGCAGTTCTTC.

The chain has TRBV7-8 and TRBJ2-5, with D uncertain. This CDR3 has 13 amino acids. The V and J ends lost 5 bases and 5 bases respectively, with 12 bases between them. The germline V gene encodes CDR1 SGHVS and CDR2 FQNEAQ. DNA for the CDR3: TGTGCCAGCAGCCTTCGCGATACGGAGACCCAGTACTTC. Translated, it gives CASSLRDTETQYF.

Details on this clonotype: The junction does not match germline at one end; this may be a read error. V and J are TRBV7-2 and TRBJ2-1; D remains ambiguous. From germline, CDR1 is SGHTA and CDR2 FQGNSA. The CDR3 loop spans 13 amino acids. For the CDR3, the DNA is TGTGCCAGCAGCTTAGGTACCTACAATGCGCAGTTCTTC. Translated: CASSLGTYNAQFF. The full variable domain, completed using reference TRBV7-2 and TRBJ2-1, is GAGVSQSPSNKVTEKGKDVELRCDPISGHTALYWYRQSLGQGLEFLIYFQGNSAPDKSGLPSDRFSAERTGGSVSTLTIQRTQQEDSAVYLCASSLGTYNAQFFGPGTRLTVL.

The J gene is TRBJ2-7, the V gene TRBV5-1; 7 nucleotides line up with TRBD2. With V trimmed by 5 bases and J by 6 bases, 2 bases remained unmatched. Looked up from germline, CDR1 is SGHRS and CDR2 is YFSETQ. The CDR3 has 11 residues. DNA for the CDR3: TGCGCCAGCAGGGGGGGGTTCGAGCAGTACTTC. This codes for CASRGGFEQYF.

The V call is TRBV29-1, the J call TRBJ2-7, with 13 bases matching TRBD2. The J segment lost 4 bases and the V segment lost 6 bases, leaving 6 bases of the junction unmatched. There are 14 residues in the CDR3. From germline, CDR1 is SQVTM and CDR2 ANQGSEA. The CDR3 protein is CSVGLAGDPYEQYF. CDR3 nucleotides: TGCAGCGTCGGACTAGCGGGAGATCCTTACGAGCAGTACTTC.

The rearrangement joins TRBV2 to TRBJ2-7; D is uncertain. The CDR3 is 12 amino acids. Trimming removed 4 bases at V and 3 bases at J, with 7 bases between. The germline V gene has CDR1 SNHLY and CDR2 FYNNEI. The CDR3 sequence: CASSGVLYEQYF. The DNA for the CDR3 is TGTGCCAGCAGTGGGGTCCTCTACGAGCAGTACTTC.

The V and J genes are TRBV10-3 and TRBJ2-1, with 9 bases lining up with TRBD1. Germline values: CDR1 ENHRY, CDR2 SYGVKD. The trim removed 11 bases at V and 5 bases at J, leaving 7 bases unmatched. The CDR3 runs 13 residues. CDR3 nucleotide sequence: TGTGCCTTGAGGACAGGGGACGACAATGAGCAGTTCTTC. Its protein product is CALRTGDDNEQFF.

This sequence joins TRBV9 and TRBJ1-1; D unclear. The CDR3 sequence is 13 residues long. The V end was cut by 0 bases, the J end by 0 bases, with 3 bases between. Germline CDR1 and CDR2: SGDLS and YYNGEE. The CDR3 loop is CASSVVMNTEAFF. The CDR3 bases are TGTGCCAGCAGCGTAGTTATGAACACTGAAGCTTTCTTT.